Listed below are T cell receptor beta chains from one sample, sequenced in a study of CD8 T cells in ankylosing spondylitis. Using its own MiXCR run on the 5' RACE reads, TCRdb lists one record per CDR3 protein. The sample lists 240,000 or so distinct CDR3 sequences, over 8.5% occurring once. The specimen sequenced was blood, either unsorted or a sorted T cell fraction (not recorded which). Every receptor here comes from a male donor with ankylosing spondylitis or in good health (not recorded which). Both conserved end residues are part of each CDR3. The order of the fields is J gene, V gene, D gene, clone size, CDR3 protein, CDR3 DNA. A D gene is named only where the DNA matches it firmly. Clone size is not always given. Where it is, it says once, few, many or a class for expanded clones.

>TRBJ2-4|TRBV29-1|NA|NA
CSVMTAAKNIQYF
TGCAGCGTCATGACGGCAGCCAAAAACATTCAGTACTTC
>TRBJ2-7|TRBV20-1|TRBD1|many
CSARVQGRPYEQYF
TGCAGTGCTAGAGTACAGGGGCGTCCCTACGAGCAGTACTTC
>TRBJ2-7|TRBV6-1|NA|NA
CASSPGRGEQYF
TGTGCCAGCAGCCCCGGACGGGGCGAGCAGTACTTC
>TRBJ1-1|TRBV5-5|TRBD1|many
CASSQDWTGMGEAFF
TGTGCCAGCAGCCAGGATTGGACAGGGATGGGTGAAGCTTTCTTT
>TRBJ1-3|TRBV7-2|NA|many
CASSLGRSGNTIYF
TGTGCCAGCAGCCTAGGGCGCTCTGGAAACACCATATATTTT
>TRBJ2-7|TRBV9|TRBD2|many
CASSVFGRAANEQYF
TGTGCCAGCAGCGTATTCGGGAGGGCCGCGAACGAGCAGTACTTC
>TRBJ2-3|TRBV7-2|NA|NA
CASSGLAQHSTDTQYF
TGTGCCAGCAGCGGGCTAGCCCAGCATAGCACAGATACGCAGTATTTT
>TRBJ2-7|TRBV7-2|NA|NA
CASSPSTGTYLTYEQYF
TGTGCCAGCAGCCCATCGACGGGGACTTACCTAACCTACGAGCAGTACTTC
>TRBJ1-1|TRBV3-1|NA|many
CASSQSGTEAFF
TGTGCCAGCAGCCAATCGGGGACTGAAGCTTTCTTT
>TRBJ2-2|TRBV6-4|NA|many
CASSDRLADSTGELFF
TGTGCCAGCAGTGACCGGCTAGCAGATTCTACCGGGGAGCTGTTTTTT
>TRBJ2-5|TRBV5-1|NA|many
CASSLAFVTLQETQYF
TGCGCCAGCAGCTTGGCATTCGTGACACTTCAAGAGACCCAGTACTTC
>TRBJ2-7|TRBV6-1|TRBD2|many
CASSRLSGRVDEQYF
TGTGCCAGCAGCCGCCTTAGCGGGAGGGTCGACGAGCAGTACTTC
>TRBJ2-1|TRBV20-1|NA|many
CSASAPYPYNEQFF
TGCAGTGCTAGTGCCCCCTACCCCTACAATGAGCAGTTCTTC
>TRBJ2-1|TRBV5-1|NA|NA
CASSYGRTSYNEQFF
TGCGCCAGCAGCTACGGGAGAACCTCCTACAATGAGCAGTTCTTC
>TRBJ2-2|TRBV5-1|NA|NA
CASGMGTGELFF
TGCGCCAGCGGCATGGGAACCGGGGAGCTGTTTTTT
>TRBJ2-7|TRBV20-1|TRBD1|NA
CSAASGTGSYEQYF
TGCAGTGCTGCTTCCGGGACAGGGTCCTACGAGCAGTACTTC
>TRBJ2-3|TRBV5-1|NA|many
CASSGGDRLHTDTQYF
TGCGCCAGCAGCGGAGGCGACAGGCTGCACACAGATACGCAGTATTTT
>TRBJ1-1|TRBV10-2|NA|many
CASSERRQALFMNTEAFF
TGCGCCAGCAGTGAGCGCAGACAGGCCCTCTTTATGAACACTGAAGCTTTCTTT
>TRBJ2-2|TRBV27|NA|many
CASSFVYSTGELFF
TGTGCCAGCAGTTTTGTGTATTCCACCGGGGAGCTGTTTTTT
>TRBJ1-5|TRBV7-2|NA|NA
CASSLRGSPRGQPQHF
TGTGCCAGCAGCTTAAGGGGGTCCCCGCGCGGGCAGCCCCAGCATTTT
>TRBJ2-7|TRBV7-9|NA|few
CASTTRTEQYF
TGTGCCAGCACCACGAGGACCGAGCAGTACTTC
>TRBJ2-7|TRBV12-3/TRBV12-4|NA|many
CASSLDYIYEQYF
TGTGCCAGCAGTTTAGATTACATCTACGAGCAGTACTTC
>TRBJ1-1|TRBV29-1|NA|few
CSVLALHTEAFF
TGCAGCGTTCTCGCTCTTCACACTGAAGCTTTCTTT
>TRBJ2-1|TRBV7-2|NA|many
CASSGTRLREQFF
TGTGCCAGCAGCGGGACGCGTTTGCGGGAGCAGTTCTTC
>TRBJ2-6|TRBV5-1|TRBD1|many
CASSFTGAGANVLTF
TGCGCCAGCAGCTTCACAGGGGCTGGGGCCAACGTCCTGACTTTC
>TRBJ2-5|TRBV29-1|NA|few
CSVNRVGETQYF
TGCAGCGTCAACAGGGTGGGGGAGACCCAGTACTTC
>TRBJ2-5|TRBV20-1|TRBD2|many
CSAPLLALPEETQYF
TGCAGTGCTCCCTTACTAGCGCTCCCCGAAGAGACCCAGTACTTC
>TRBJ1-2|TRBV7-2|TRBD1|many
CASSRDRTYGYTF
TGTGCCAGCAGCCGGGACAGGACCTATGGCTACACCTTC
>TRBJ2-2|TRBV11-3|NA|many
CASSLDGASGELFF
TGTGCCAGCAGCTTAGACGGGGCGTCCGGGGAGCTGTTTTTT
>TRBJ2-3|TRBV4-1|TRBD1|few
CASSGNRDRGLTDTQYF
TGCGCCAGCAGCGGCAACCGGGACAGGGGGCTTACAGATACGCAGTATTTT
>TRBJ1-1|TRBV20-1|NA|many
CSARGTISTMNTEAFF
TGCAGTGCTAGAGGGACCATATCTACAATGAACACTGAAGCTTTCTTT
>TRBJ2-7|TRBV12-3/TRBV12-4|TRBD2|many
CASSSLAGSYEQYF
TGTGCCAGCAGTTCGCTAGCGGGATCCTACGAGCAGTACTTC
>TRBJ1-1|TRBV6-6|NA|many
CASTTLWAEAFF
TGTGCCAGCACCACGCTGTGGGCTGAAGCTTTCTTT
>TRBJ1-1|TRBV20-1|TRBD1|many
CSARKGGTNTEAFF
TGCAGTGCTAGAAAAGGGGGCACGAACACTGAAGCTTTCTTT
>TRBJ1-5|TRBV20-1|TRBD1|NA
CSARRSGTVSQPQHF
TGCAGTGCTAGACGGAGCGGGACAGTATCACAGCCCCAGCATTTT
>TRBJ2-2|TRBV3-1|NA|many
CASTLGGLNTGELFF
TGTGCCAGCACCTTGGGGGGTTTGAACACCGGGGAGCTGTTTTTT
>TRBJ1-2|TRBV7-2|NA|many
CASSPQGSHGYTF
TGTGCCAGCAGCCCCCAGGGCAGCCACGGCTACACCTTC
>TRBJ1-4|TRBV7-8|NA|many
CASSWGVRENEKLFF
TGTGCCAGCAGCTGGGGGGTGAGGGAGAATGAAAAACTGTTTTTT
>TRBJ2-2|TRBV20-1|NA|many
CSAREGMGTGELFF
TGCAGTGCTAGAGAAGGAATGGGGACCGGGGAGCTGTTTTTT
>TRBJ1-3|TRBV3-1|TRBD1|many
CASSQGRGQGGNTIYF
TGTGCCAGCAGCCAAGGAAGGGGACAGGGTGGAAACACCATATATTTT
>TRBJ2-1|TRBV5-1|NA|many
CASSPERSSYNEQFF
TGCGCCAGCAGCCCCGAGAGGAGCTCCTACAATGAGCAGTTCTTC
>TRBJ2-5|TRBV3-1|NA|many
CASSQEGNRVETQYF
TGTGCCAGCAGCCAAGAAGGAAACAGGGTGGAGACCCAGTACTTC
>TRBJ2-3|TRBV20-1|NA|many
CSGRDITDTQYF
TGCAGTGGGCGGGACATCACAGATACGCAGTATTTT
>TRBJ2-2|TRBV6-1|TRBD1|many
CASSQGASWAGELFF
TGTGCCAGCAGTCAGGGGGCTTCTTGGGCCGGGGAGCTGTTTTTT
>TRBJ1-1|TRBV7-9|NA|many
CASRSALTEAFF
TGTGCCAGCAGGTCGGCCCTCACTGAAGCTTTCTTT
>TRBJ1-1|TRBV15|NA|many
CATSRVSRGWTEAFF
TGTGCCACCAGCAGAGTTAGCAGGGGTTGGACTGAAGCTTTCTTT
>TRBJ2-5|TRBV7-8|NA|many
CASSVGAVTETQYF
TGTGCCAGCAGCGTCGGAGCCGTTACGGAGACCCAGTACTTC
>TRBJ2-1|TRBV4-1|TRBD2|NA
CASSQDWGLAGGLRYNEQFF
TGCGCCAGCAGCCAAGATTGGGGACTAGCGGGAGGGCTACGCTACAATGAGCAGTTCTTC
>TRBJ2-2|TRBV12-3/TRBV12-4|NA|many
CASSLEAGSDGELFF
TGTGCCAGCAGCCTAGAGGCAGGGTCGGACGGGGAGCTGTTTTTT
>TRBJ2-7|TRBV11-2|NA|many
CASSLEGQDEQYF
TGTGCCAGCAGCTTAGAAGGTCAGGACGAGCAGTACTTC
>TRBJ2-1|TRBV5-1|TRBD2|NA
CASSAHPSGSYNEQFF
TGCGCCAGCAGCGCACATCCTAGCGGGTCCTACAATGAGCAGTTCTTC
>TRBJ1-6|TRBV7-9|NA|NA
CASSLTSGSNSPLHF
TGTGCCAGCAGCTTAACATCTGGGAGCAATTCACCCCTCCACTTT
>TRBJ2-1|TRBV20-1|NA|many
CSAARAASYNEQFF
TGCAGTGCAGCTCGGGCTGCCTCCTACAATGAGCAGTTCTTC
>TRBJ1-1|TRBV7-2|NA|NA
CASSLRAGDEAFF
TGTGCCAGCAGCTTACGGGCAGGGGATGAAGCTTTCTTT